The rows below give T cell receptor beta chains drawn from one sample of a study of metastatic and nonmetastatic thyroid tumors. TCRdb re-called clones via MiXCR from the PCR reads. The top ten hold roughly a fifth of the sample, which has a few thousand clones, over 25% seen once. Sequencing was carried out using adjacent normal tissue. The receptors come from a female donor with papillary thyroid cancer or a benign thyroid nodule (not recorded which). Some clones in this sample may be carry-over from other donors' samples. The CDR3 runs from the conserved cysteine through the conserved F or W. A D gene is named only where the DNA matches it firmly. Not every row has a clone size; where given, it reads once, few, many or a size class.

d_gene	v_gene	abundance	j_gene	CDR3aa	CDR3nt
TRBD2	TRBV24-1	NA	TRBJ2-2	CATSEPGTSGLGRDTGELFF	TGTGCCACCAGTGAGCCCGGGACTAGCGGGCTCGGGAGGGACACCGGGGAGCTGTTTTTT
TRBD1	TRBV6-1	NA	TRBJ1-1	CASSDLLAGGARWEAFF	TGTGCCAGCAGTGATCTTCTGGCAGGGGGCGCAAGGTGGGAAGCTTTCTTT
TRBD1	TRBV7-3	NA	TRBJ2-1	CASSLTGTDNNEQFF	TGTGCCAGCAGCCTAACCGGGACAGACAACAATGAGCAGTTCTTC
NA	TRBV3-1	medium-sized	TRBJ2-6	CASSYSFSGANVLTF	TGTGCCAGCAGCTACAGCTTCTCTGGGGCCAACGTCCTGACTTTC
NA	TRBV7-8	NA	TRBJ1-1	CASSPGTAVDTEAFF	TGTGCCAGCAGCCCGGGGACGGCCGTGGACACTGAAGCTTTCTTT
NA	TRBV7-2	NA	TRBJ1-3	CTSGGGPRNTIDF	TGTACCAGCGGCGGGGGACCCAGAAACACCATAGATTTT
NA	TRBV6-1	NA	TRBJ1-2	CASRQINYGYTF	TGTGCCAGTAGACAGATTAACTATGGCTACACCTTC
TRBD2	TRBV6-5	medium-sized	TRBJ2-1	CASSYSRTSDSNEQFF	TGTGCCAGCAGTTACTCACGGACTAGTGACTCCAATGAGCAGTTCTTC
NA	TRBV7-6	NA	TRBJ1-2	CASSPGTAANYGYTF	TGTGCCAGCAGCCCCGGGACGGCTGCTAACTATGGCTACACCTTC
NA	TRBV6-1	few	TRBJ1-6	CASSESPRIRSHNSPLHF	TGTGCCAGCAGTGAGTCACCCCGCATAAGGTCCCATAATTCACCCCTCCACTTT
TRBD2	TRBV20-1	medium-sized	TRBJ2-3	CSAILREITDTQYF	TGCAGTGCTATATTGCGGGAGATCACAGATACGCAGTATTTT
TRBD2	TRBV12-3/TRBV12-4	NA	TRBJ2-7	CASSFRGRGTSGAPYEQYF	TGTGCCAGCAGTTTTAGGGGCCGGGGGACTAGCGGAGCCCCTTACGAGCAGTACTTC
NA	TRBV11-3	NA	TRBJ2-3	CASSLDTQYF	TGTGCCAGCAGTTTGGATACGCAGTATTTT
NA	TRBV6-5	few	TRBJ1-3	CASSYRGVPGNTIYF	TGTGCCAGCAGTTACCGCGGGGTCCCTGGAAACACCATATATTTT
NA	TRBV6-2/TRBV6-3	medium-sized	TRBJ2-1	CASSYSQRRRSSYNEQFF	TGTGCCAGCAGTTACTCCCAGAGGAGGCGAAGTTCCTACAATGAGCAGTTCTTC
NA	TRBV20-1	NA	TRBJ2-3	CSARDPRQSSTDTQYF	TGCAGTGCTAGAGATCCGAGACAGTCCAGCACAGATACGCAGTATTTT
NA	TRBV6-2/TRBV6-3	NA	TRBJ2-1	CASSYGSSIDNEDFF	TGTGCCAGCAGTTACGGATCTAGCATCGACAATGAGGATTTCTTC
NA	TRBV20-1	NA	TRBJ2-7	CSAGRDRREQYF	TGCAGTGCTGGGAGAGACAGGCGCGAGCAGTACTTC
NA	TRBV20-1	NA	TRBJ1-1	CSAGNPSSEAFF	TGCAGTGCTGGAAACCCAAGCTCTGAAGCTTTCTTT
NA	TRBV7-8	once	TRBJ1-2	CASSLGGASNYGYTF	TGTGCCAGCAGCTTAGGCGGCGCTTCTAACTATGGCTACACCTTC
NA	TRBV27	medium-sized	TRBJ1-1	CASSSLGGGNEAFF	TGTGCCAGCAGTTCCCTGGGGGGGGGGAATGAAGCTTTCTTT
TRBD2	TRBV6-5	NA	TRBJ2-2	CASSTSGAGTDDLFF	TGTGCCAGCAGTACTAGCGGGGCGGGAACCGACGATCTGTTTTTT
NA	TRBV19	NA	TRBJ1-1	CASSIDRTGHTEAFF	TGTGCCAGTAGCATAGACCGGACCGGGCACACTGAAGCTTTCTTT
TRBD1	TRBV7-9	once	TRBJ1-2	CASSWDRGERGYTF	TGTGCCAGCAGCTGGGACAGGGGGGAGAGGGGCTACACCTTC
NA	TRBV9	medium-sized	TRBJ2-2	CASSPLGGNGELFF	TGTGCCAGCAGCCCCCTGGGAGGAAACGGGGAGCTGTTTTTT
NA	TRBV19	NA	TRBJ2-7	CASSRNRDKLSYEQYF	TGTGCCAGTAGTAGGAACCGGGACAAATTATCCTACGAGCAGTACTTC
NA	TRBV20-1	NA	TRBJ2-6	CSARERGVPGANVLTF	TGCAGTGCTAGAGAGAGAGGGGTACCTGGGGCCAACGTCCTGACTTTC
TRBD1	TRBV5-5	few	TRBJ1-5	CASSEDRQGPNQPQHF	TGTGCCAGCAGCGAGGATCGACAGGGCCCCAATCAGCCCCAGCATTTT
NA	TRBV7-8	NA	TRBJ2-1	CASSLGSRENNEQFF	TGTGCCAGCAGCTTAGGCTCGCGCGAGAACAATGAGCAGTTCTTC
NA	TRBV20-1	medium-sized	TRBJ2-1	CSARYLSSYNEQFF	TGCAGTGCTAGGTATCTGAGCTCCTACAATGAGCAGTTCTTC
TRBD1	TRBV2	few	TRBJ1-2	CASRDRGYGYTF	TGTGCCAGCAGGGACAGGGGGTATGGCTACACCTTC
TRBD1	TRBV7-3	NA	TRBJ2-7	CASIPTRGPTEVQYF	TGTGCCAGCATCCCGACGAGGGGGCCTACTGAGGTGCAGTACTTC
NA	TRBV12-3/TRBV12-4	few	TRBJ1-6	CASSFDTRTLHF	TGTGCCAGCAGCTTTGATACTCGAACCCTCCACTTT
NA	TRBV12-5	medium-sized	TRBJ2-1	CASGLDRGGVWNEQFF	TGTGCTAGTGGTTTGGATAGGGGGGGGGTGTGGAATGAGCAGTTCTTC
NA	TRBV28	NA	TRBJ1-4	CGCSLSQHNEKLFF	TGTGGGTGCAGTTTAAGTCAACATAATGAAAAACTGTTTTTT
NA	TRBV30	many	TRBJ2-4	CAWSVRGRREAKNIQYF	TGTGCCTGGAGTGTACGGGGCAGGAGAGAGGCCAAAAACATTCAGTACTTC
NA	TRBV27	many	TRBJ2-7	CASSYQGKAYEQYF	TGTGCCAGCAGTTATCAGGGGAAAGCCTACGAGCAGTACTTC
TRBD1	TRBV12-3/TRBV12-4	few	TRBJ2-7	CASSSPRDRGQSEQYF	TGTGCCAGCAGTTCCCCGCGGGACAGGGGACAATCCGAGCAGTACTTC
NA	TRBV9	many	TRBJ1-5	CASSSTGRADQPQHF	TGTGCCAGCAGCTCAACAGGGAGGGCGGACCAGCCCCAGCATTTT
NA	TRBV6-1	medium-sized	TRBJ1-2	CASSPGSNYGYTF	TGTGCCAGCAGTCCAGGTTCTAACTATGGCTACACCTTC
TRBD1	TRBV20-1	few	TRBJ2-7	CSARGPTGRAYEQYF	TGCAGTGCTAGGGGCCCGACAGGGCGAGCCTACGAGCAGTACTTC
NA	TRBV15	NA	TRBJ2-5	CATARFAGETQYF	TGTGCCACCGCCCGTTTCGCGGGAGAGACCCAGTACTTC
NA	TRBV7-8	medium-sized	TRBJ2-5	CASSLRQKRQETQYF	TGTGCCAGCAGCCTGCGACAGAAGCGGCAAGAGACCCAGTACTTC
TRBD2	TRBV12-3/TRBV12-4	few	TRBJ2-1	CASSRTSGSVYNEQFF	TGTGCCAGCAGTCGGACTAGCGGGAGTGTCTACAATGAGCAGTTCTTC
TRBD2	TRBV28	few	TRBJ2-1	CASSLGLAGGRGWDNEQFF	TGTGCCAGCAGTTTAGGACTAGCGGGAGGGAGAGGTTGGGACAATGAGCAGTTCTTC
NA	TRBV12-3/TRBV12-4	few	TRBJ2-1	CASPLGLLIEQFF	TGTGCCAGCCCCCTCGGACTGCTCATTGAGCAGTTCTTC